This T cell receptor beta chain was sequenced for a study of blood T cells in healthy people across ages. Collection of roughly 9.8 milliliters of peripheral blood was performed for each donor. Germline CDR1 SGHTA, CDR2 FQGNSA. CDR3 length: 15 residues. Trimming pared 4 bases from V and 6 bases from J, leaving 16 bases between. For the second PCR, which ran for about 7 to 12 cycles, a sample-barcoded 5' primer and a J-beta primer mix were used. TCRdb reprocessed the 5' RACE reads with MiXCR, giving one entry per CDR3 protein. Of roughly 1,000,000 distinct CDR3 sequences in the sample, around 25% were seen once. The sample was also linked to a second study, of T cells of mothers and their children. That work contributes: The donors comprised several children and their three healthy Caucasian mothers. For each mother, over 8 million TCR beta CDR3 reads were obtained, and for each child, about 3 million. The data showed no persistent microchimeric T cell clones.

The TCR originated in a girl under 10 years old in good health. The V call is TRBV7-2, the J call TRBJ2-1; no reliable D call. The sample was blood. CDR3 sequence reads: CASSSHGVASNEQFF. Here the CDR3 DNA reads TGTGCCAGCAGCTCCCACGGAGTAGCAAGCAATGAGCAGTTCTTC.